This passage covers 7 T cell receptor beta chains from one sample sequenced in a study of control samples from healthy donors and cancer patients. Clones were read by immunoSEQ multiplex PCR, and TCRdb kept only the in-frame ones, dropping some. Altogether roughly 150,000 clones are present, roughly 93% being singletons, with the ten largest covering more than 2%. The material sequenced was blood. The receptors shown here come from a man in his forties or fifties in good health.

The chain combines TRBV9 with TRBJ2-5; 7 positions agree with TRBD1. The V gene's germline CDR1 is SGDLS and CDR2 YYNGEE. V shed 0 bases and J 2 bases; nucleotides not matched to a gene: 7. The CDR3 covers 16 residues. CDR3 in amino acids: CASSVAVRDSQETQYF. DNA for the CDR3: TGTGCCAGCAGCGTAGCAGTCAGGGACAGTCAAGAGACCCAGTACTTC.

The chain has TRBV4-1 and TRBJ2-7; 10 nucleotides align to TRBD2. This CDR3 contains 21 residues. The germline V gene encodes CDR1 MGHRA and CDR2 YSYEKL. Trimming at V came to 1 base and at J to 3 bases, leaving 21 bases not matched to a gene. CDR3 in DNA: TGCGCCAGCAGCCAAGGAGTGGTAGCGGGAGGTCCTAGGCATCGTCTCTACGAGCAGTACTTC. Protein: CASSQGVVAGGPRHRLYEQYF.

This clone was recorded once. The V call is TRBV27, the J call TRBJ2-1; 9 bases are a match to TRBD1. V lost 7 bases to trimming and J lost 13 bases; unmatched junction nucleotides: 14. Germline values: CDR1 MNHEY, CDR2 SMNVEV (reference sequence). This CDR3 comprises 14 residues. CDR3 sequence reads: CASTPGQGFGEQFF. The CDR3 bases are TGTGCCAGCACCCCGGGACAGGGTTTTGGTGAACAGTTCTTC.

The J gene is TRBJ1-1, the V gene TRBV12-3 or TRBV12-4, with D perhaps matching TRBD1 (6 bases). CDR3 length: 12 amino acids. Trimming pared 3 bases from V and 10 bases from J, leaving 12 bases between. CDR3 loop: CASSFRGNSAFF. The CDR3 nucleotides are TGTGCCAGCAGTTTTAGGGGGAATTCAGCTTTCTTT.

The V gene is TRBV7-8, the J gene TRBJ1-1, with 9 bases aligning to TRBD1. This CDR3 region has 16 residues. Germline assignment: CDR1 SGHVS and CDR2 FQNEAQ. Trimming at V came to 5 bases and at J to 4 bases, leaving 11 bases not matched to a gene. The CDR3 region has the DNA TGTGCCAGCAGCCCAAGACAGGGGGAAGTTGGCACTGAAGCTTTCTTT. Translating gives CASSPRQGEVGTEAFF.

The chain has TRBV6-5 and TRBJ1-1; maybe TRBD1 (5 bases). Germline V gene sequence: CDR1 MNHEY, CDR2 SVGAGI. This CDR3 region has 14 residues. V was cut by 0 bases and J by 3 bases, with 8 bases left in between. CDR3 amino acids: CASSYSGAHTEAFF. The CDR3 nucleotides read TGTGCCAGCAGTTACTCAGGGGCCCACACTGAAGCTTTCTTT.

The CDR3, as DNA: TGTGCCAGCAGCGTAAAAGAAAGTATCACGTCTGAAGCTTTCTTT. This gives the protein CASSVKESITSEAFF. This chain uses TRBV9 with TRBJ1-1; D uncertain. The CDR3 is 15 amino acids. V lost 1 base to trimming and J lost 6 bases, with 16 bases between them. Germline V lookup: CDR1 SGDLS, CDR2 YYNGEE.